The clone carrying this T cell receptor (beta chain) showed up many times. Its antigen is undetermined. The data are from a study of T cells in Graves' hyperthyroidism and ophthalmopathy. Looking at the study overall: Peripheral blood collection took place at initial diagnosis, before any treatment. Study-level points and caveats: Ophthalmopathy was distinguished from stable hyperthyroidism by 13 V-J signatures.

Using RNA transcripts as the source, TCR beta CDR3 regions were amplified. When the TCR CDR3 underwent first-round RT-PCR, the HTBI primer set was used. TCRdb processed the multiplex PCR reads anew with MiXCR; each CDR3 protein has one entry. Of over 700,000 distinct CDR3 sequences listed, approximately 18% are singletons. The germline gives CDR1 LGHDT, CDR2 YNNKEL (reference sequence). With V trimmed by 3 bases and J by 0 bases, 2 bases remained unmatched. The CDR3 totals 14 residues. Sequencing was done on a sample of blood. The chain joins TRBV3-1 to TRBJ2-7; 7 nucleotides align to TRBD2. This TCR was recovered from a woman in her fifties or sixties with Graves' hyperthyroidism that later progressed to Graves' ophthalmopathy. The CDR3 protein is CASSHGGSSYEQYF. The CDR3 coding sequence is TGTGCCAGCAGCCACGGGGGGAGCTCCTACGAGCAGTACTTC.